This T cell receptor (beta chain) comes out of a study of metastatic and nonmetastatic thyroid tumors. The study's findings and limits: Relative to benign nodules, malignant thyroid tumors were reportedly characterized by significantly elevated TCR beta diversity in blood and tumor.

There were no patients who had received any treatment before thyroid surgery. The CDR3 consists of 13 residues. The V and J ends lost 5 bases and 4 bases respectively, with 9 bases between them. From germline, CDR1 is MDHEN and CDR2 SYDVKM. In the study's own analysis: Variation in CDR3 across clinicopathological groups served as the basis for constructing a distant-metastasis classifier in papillary thyroid cancer. MiXCR reprocessed the PCR reads for TCRdb. None of the V and J calls come from the authors' own analysis; TCRdb made them. The sample lists about 28,000 clones; 16% were seen once. This clone qualifies as medium-sized (0.01 to 0.1%). What it binds is not known.

The rearrangement joins TRBV28 to TRBJ2-1; unclear D gene. The source material was blood. This TCR was sampled from a female donor with papillary thyroid cancer or a benign thyroid nodule (not recorded which). Some clones in this sample may be carry-over from other donors' samples. CDR3 nucleotides: TGTGCCAGCAGTCCGTCCAGGTACAATGAGCAGTTCTTC. Protein: CASSPSRYNEQFF. Looking up the rest from reference TRBV28 and TRBJ2-1 gives the full variable domain: DVKVTQSSRYLVKRTGEKVFLECVQDMDHENMFWYRQDPGLGLRLIYFSYDVKMKEKGDIPEGYSVSREKKERFSLILESASTNQTSMYLCASSPSRYNEQFFGPGTRLTVL.